The TCR beta chain under discussion was sequenced for a study of identical twins. Using its own MiXCR run on the 5' RACE reads, TCRdb lists one record per CDR3 protein. The sample shows around 250,000 distinct CDR3 sequences, approximately 11% of them seen only once. General study results and limits: Insertion counts were lower in abundant cord blood beta clonotypes, a trend that memory repertoires did not show. Invariant MAIT and iNKT cells could partly confound zero-insertion analyses.

Healthy Caucasian individuals made up all the donors. Germline V gives CDR1 DFQATT, CDR2 SNEGSKA (reference sequence). Trimming cost V 0 bases and J 2 bases, with 16 bases left between them. The CDR3 spans 16 residues. Notes on this clonotype: Its antigen is undetermined.

The sample was also reused in another study, on yellow fever vaccine responses in identical twins. This second study says: Twin vaccine T cell responses reportedly seemed partly convergent, partly personalized.

The V gene is TRBV20-1, the J gene TRBJ1-1; D remains ambiguous. The clonotype comes from a woman under 30 in good health. Material for sequencing was memory (CD45RO+) T cells sorted from blood. CDR3 region: CSARDMARRSNTEAFF. The CDR3 DNA is TGCAGTGCTAGAGATATGGCCCGGAGAAGCAACACTGAAGCTTTCTTT.